This T cell receptor (beta chain) appears in the sequencing data of a study of blood T cell repertoires in COVID-19. Study-wide background: Samples of COVID-19 (acute and convalescent) were obtained from the United States, Italy and Spain. T cells, B-cell-depleted T cells, or PBMCs supplied cDNA or gDNA.

In the original workflow: Counts of nucleated cells, estimated from reference gene primer amplification, were obtained. Sequencing used immunoSEQ multiplex PCR; TCRdb keeps in-frame clones, though not all of them. That table supplies the V and J calls and clone size; D and trimming were determined from the DNA. Here the sample spans more than 200,000 clones, roughly 84% being singletons. This CDR3 has 14 amino acids. V shed 6 bases and J 1 base; nucleotides not matched to a gene: 5. CDR1 is MNHEY and CDR2 is SVGAGI in the germline V gene. This TCR was sampled from a woman of 80 years or more with COVID-19, enrolled during active disease. The sequencing input was peripheral blood. The chain carries TRBV6-5 and TRBJ1-1; 7 bases map to TRBD1. Written as DNA, the CDR3 is TGTGCCAGCAGCTCCCGACAGGGGAACACTGAAGCTTTCTTT. This sequence encodes CASSSRQGNTEAFF.